Listed below are T cell receptor beta chains from one sample, sequenced in a study of CD4 T cells in relation to SARS-CoV-2 and coronaviruses. Clones were sequenced by immunoSEQ multiplex PCR, and TCRdb holds only the in-frame ones, with some missing. The sample holds approximately 20,000 clones, over 60% seen once. Their antigens remain unidentified. The sample comprised CD4+ T cells from PBMCs, cultured in vitro. Receptor source: a human donor in good health. Both conserved end residues are part of each CDR3. Fields, in order: clone size, CDR3 length, D gene, V gene, J gene, CDR3 protein, CDR3 DNA. A D gene is named only where the DNA matches it firmly. Not every row has a clone size; where given, it reads once, few, many or a size class.

>NA|14|NA|TRBV7-8|TRBJ2-2
CASSLGPSPGELFF
TGTGCCAGCAGCTTAGGGCCTAGCCCCGGGGAGCTGTTTTTT
>NA|14|NA|TRBV11-1|TRBJ2-1
CASSQSRWQTEQFF
TGTGCCAGCAGCCAGAGTAGGTGGCAAACTGAGCAGTTCTTC
>few|15|NA|TRBV6-5|TRBJ2-2
CATGLFSSGTGELFF
TGTGCCACCGGACTCTTTAGTAGTGGCACCGGGGAGCTGTTTTTT
>once|13|NA|TRBV7-9|TRBJ1-4
CASERGTNEKLFF
TGTGCCAGCGAAAGGGGAACTAATGAAAAACTGTTTTTT
>NA|17|NA|TRBV28|TRBJ1-1
CASKPLFQGMVGSEAFF
TGTGCCAGCAAACCTCTGTTCCAGGGGATGGTCGGCAGTGAAGCTTTCTTT
>NA|14|NA|TRBV3-1/TRBV3-2|TRBJ2-7
CASSQALEVGEQYF
TGTGCCAGCAGCCAAGCACTAGAAGTAGGCGAGCAGTACTTC
>NA|11|NA|TRBV24-1|TRBJ2-5
CATSFEETQYF
TGTGCCACCAGTTTCGAAGAGACCCAGTACTTC
>few|15|NA|TRBV19|TRBJ2-7
CASSTPDPPSYEQYF
TGTGCCAGTAGTACACCCGATCCACCTTCCTACGAGCAGTACTTC
>NA|12|NA|TRBV30|TRBJ1-2
CAWSDRFLGYTF
TGTGCCTGGAGTGACCGGTTTTTGGGCTACACCTTC
>NA|14|TRBD2|TRBV3-1/TRBV3-2|TRBJ2-1
CASRTSGSFNEQFF
TGTGCCAGCAGAACTAGCGGGAGTTTCAATGAGCAGTTCTTC
>NA|15|NA|TRBV24-1|TRBJ2-7
CATSVSRTTTYEQYF
TGTGCCACCAGTGTTTCTCGGACAACGACCTACGAGCAGTACTTC
>NA|15|NA|TRBV3-1/TRBV3-2|TRBJ2-3
CASSQVGTNPDTQYF
TGTGCCAGCAGCCAAGTCGGTACCAATCCAGATACGCAGTATTTT
>once|14|NA|TRBV27|TRBJ2-5
CASRRQEVQETQYF
TGTGCCAGCAGAAGACAGGAAGTTCAAGAGACCCAGTACTTC
>NA|15|TRBD1|TRBV28|TRBJ1-6
CASSSGQGDNSPLHF
TGTGCCAGCAGTTCCGGACAGGGCGATAATTCACCCCTCCACTTT
>NA|15|NA|TRBV7-9|TRBJ1-3
CASSHQSLTGNTIYF
TGTGCCAGCAGCCACCAATCCCTTACTGGAAACACCATATATTTT
>NA|20|NA|TRBV12-5|TRBJ2-1
CASGLVLGSGAGGSHNEQFF
TGTGCTAGTGGTTTGGTACTAGGTTCGGGGGCCGGCGGTTCCCACAATGAGCAGTTCTTC
>few|15|TRBD1|TRBV27|TRBJ2-4
CASRLGPYRGDIQYF
TGTGCCAGCCGTCTCGGGCCCTACAGGGGGGACATTCAGTACTTC
>NA|16|TRBD1|TRBV7-8|TRBJ2-7
CASSLGTGLVAYEQYF
TGTGCCAGCAGCTTAGGGACAGGGTTAGTGGCCTACGAGCAGTACTTC
>NA|13|NA|TRBV15|TRBJ2-7
CATSKTDTYEQYF
TGTGCCACCAGCAAAACTGACACTTACGAGCAGTACTTC
>NA|16|NA|TRBV5-1|TRBJ2-1
CASRQGHPSSYNEQFF
TGCGCCAGCAGACAGGGACACCCGAGCTCCTACAATGAGCAGTTCTTC
>NA|14|NA|TRBV19|TRBJ1-5
CASSAGTTNQPQHF
TGTGCCAGTAGTGCAGGGACTACTAATCAGCCCCAGCATTTT
>NA|14|NA|TRBV12-5|TRBJ1-3
CASGLGPAGNTIYF
TGTGCTAGTGGTTTGGGCCCGGCTGGAAACACCATATATTTT
>once|17|NA|TRBV19|TRBJ1-5
CASSMGLFGGSNQPQHF
TGTGCCAGTAGTATGGGTCTGTTCGGAGGGAGCAATCAGCCCCAGCATTTT
>NA|11|NA|TRBV2|TRBJ1-2
CASTDRGGYTF
TGTGCCAGCACCGACCGGGGTGGCTACACCTTC
>few|13|TRBD1|TRBV7-9|TRBJ1-2
CASSKTGGGGYTF
TGTGCCAGCAGCAAGACAGGGGGCGGCGGCTACACCTTC
>NA|14|TRBD1|TRBV6-4|TRBJ2-5
CASAGTGHSETQYF
TGTGCCAGCGCCGGGACAGGGCATTCGGAGACCCAGTACTTC
>NA|13|NA|TRBV5-6|TRBJ2-7
CASSFQPREEQYF
TGTGCCAGCAGCTTCCAGCCGCGAGAAGAGCAGTACTTC
>NA|15|NA|TRBV5-6|TRBJ1-6
CASSLRSSYNSPLHF
TGTGCCAGCAGCTTGCGTAGCTCCTATAATTCACCCCTCCACTTT
>NA|12|NA|TRBV18|TRBJ2-3
CASSLQGDTQYF
TGTGCCAGCTCGCTCCAGGGGGATACGCAGTATTTT
>NA|15|NA|TRBV7-9|TRBJ2-1
CASSLVGGLRDEQFF
TGTGCCAGCAGCTTAGTTGGCGGGCTACGCGATGAGCAGTTCTTC
>once|14|NA|TRBV9|TRBJ1-5
CASSVEGGNQPQHF
TGTGCCAGCAGCGTAGAAGGGGGGAATCAGCCCCAGCATTTT
>NA|11|NA|TRBV28|TRBJ1-1
CASMRGTEAFF
TGTGCCAGCATGAGGGGGACTGAAGCTTTCTTT